The 29 T cell receptor beta chains listed next were all sequenced from one sample in a study of blood T cell repertoires in COVID-19. Sequencing used immunoSEQ multiplex PCR; TCRdb keeps in-frame clones, though not all of them. In the table there are tens of thousands of clones, around 83% of which are singletons. Input material: peripheral blood. The receptors stem from an elderly man with active or convalescent COVID-19.

This chain uses TRBV6-2 or TRBV6-3 with TRBJ1-5; 7 bases line up with TRBD1. CDR1 MNHEY and CDR2 SVGEGT come from the germline V gene. CDR3 length: 16 residues. Unmatched junction bases numbered 8, after V lost 4 bases and J lost 2 bases. For the CDR3, the DNA is TGTGCCAGCAGTTCACAGGGGCAATTGGGCAATCAGCCCCAGCATTTT. Translated, it gives CASSSQGQLGNQPQHF.

The chain combines TRBV6-5 with TRBJ2-7; TRBD1 matches 9 bases. The J segment lost 5 bases and the V segment lost 4 bases, leaving 6 bases of the junction unmatched. The CDR3 spans 14 residues. Germline V gene lookup returns CDR1 MNHEY and CDR2 SVGAGI. The CDR3: CASSSRDRDHEQYF. CDR3 in DNA: TGTGCCAGCAGTTCCCGGGACAGGGACCACGAGCAGTACTTC.

V is TRBV7-3 and J is TRBJ2-3; 8 bases are a match to TRBD2. J gave up 3 bases and V 1 base, and 6 bases lay outside the gene matches. Per the germline V gene, CDR1 is SGHTA and CDR2 is FQGTGA. CDR3 length: 16 amino acids. The CDR3 loop reads CASSLRSGGFTDTQYF. As DNA, the CDR3 is TGTGCCAGCAGCTTAAGGAGCGGGGGTTTTACAGATACGCAGTATTTT.

The CDR3 sequence: CASSLGTGLGNSPLHF. The CDR3 DNA follows: TGTGCCAGCAGCTTAGGAACAGGGTTGGGGAATTCACCCCTCCACTTT. This chain uses TRBV7-2 with TRBJ1-6; maybe TRBD1 (6 bases). Germline V lookup: CDR1 SGHTA, CDR2 FQGNSA. The CDR3 is 16 amino acids. Trimming left V 1 base short and J 7 bases short, with 14 bases between.

The chain employs TRBV6-5 and TRBJ2-1, with D possibly matching TRBD1 (5 bases). Germline loops: CDR1 MNHEY, CDR2 SVGAGI. The CDR3 has 14 residues. Trimming pared 0 bases from V and 10 bases from J, leaving 13 bases between. The CDR3 coding sequence is TGTGCCAGCAGTTACTCCAAGGACACCCGGGAGCAGTTCTTC. Encoded protein: CASSYSKDTREQFF.

Points on this clone: Different DNA sequences within this sample yield the same CDR3. This chain links TRBV6-5 with TRBJ2-1, with D possibly being TRBD2 (6 bases). V gave up 6 bases and J gave up 9 bases, with 15 bases separating them. The germline V gene has CDR1 MNHEY and CDR2 SVGAGI. This CDR3 is 13 amino acids long. The CDR3 reads CASSWAGWGEQFF. Here the CDR3 DNA reads TGTGCCAGCAGCTGGGCGGGGTGGGGTGAGCAGTTCTTC.

The V and J genes are TRBV3-1 (or the pseudogene TRBV3-2) and TRBJ2-1; 9 nucleotides match TRBD1. Germline trimming cut 5 bases from V and 4 bases from J; bases unmatched to any gene: 6. The CDR3 totals 15 residues. CDR1 is LGHDT and CDR2 is YNNKEL in the germline V gene (reference sequence). CDR3 sequence (DNA): TGTGCCAGCAGCTTGCCGGGACAGGGTTACAATGAGCAGTTCTTC. It codes for CASSLPGQGYNEQFF.

The chain has TRBV6-2 or TRBV6-3 and TRBJ1-2; D remains unclear. V lost 2 bases and J lost 2, with 6 bases in between. CDR1 and CDR2 from the germline V gene are MNHEY and SVGEGT. This CDR3 region has 13 residues. DNA of the CDR3: TGTGCCAGCAGTTACGAACAGAACTATGGCTACACCTTC. Protein: CASSYEQNYGYTF.

The genes are TRBV28 and TRBJ2-7; 10 nucleotides align to TRBD2. Germline V gives CDR1 MDHEN, CDR2 SYDVKM. V trimming: 5 bases; J trimming: 3 bases; junction bases outside the gene matches: 10. The CDR3 loop spans 16 amino acids. The CDR3 DNA reads as TGTGCCAGCAGTAGCGTACTAGCGGGGCTACACTACGAGCAGTACTTC. Protein sequence: CASSSVLAGLHYEQYF.

CDR3 sequence (DNA): TGTGCCAGCAGCTTAGACGGGACAGGGGCCTACGAGCAGTACTTC. Translation gives CASSLDGTGAYEQYF. The chain joins TRBV7-9 to TRBJ2-7, with TRBD1 identical over 10 bases. CDR3 size: 15 residues. CDR1 is SEHNR, CDR2 FQNEAQ, per germline (reference sequence). Germline trimming cut 1 base from V and 2 bases from J; bases unmatched to any gene: 2. The full variable domain, rest sourced from reference TRBV7-9 and TRBJ2-7, is DTGVSQNPRHKITKRGQNVTFRCDPISEHNRLYWYRQTLGQGPEFLTYFQNEAQLEKSRLLSDRFSAERPKGSFSTLEIQRTEQGDSAMYLCASSLDGTGAYEQYFGPGTRLTVT.

The genes are TRBV7-2 and TRBJ2-3; 10 bases agree with TRBD2. CDR3 length equals 16 residues. V shed 5 bases, J shed 1 base, and the junction held 6 bases outside the gene matches. Germline V gene data show CDR1 as SGHTA and CDR2 as FQGNSA. As DNA, the CDR3 is TGTGCCAGCAGCATAGGGACTAGCGCACGCACAGATACGCAGTATTTT. Translation gives CASSIGTSARTDTQYF.

The V call is TRBV5-1, the J call TRBJ1-1; the D gene is possibly TRBD1 (5 bases). The V end was cut by 1 base, the J end by 1 base, with 11 bases between. The CDR3 length is 15 residues. CDR1 SGHRS and CDR2 YFSETQ come from the germline V gene. The CDR3 DNA sequence: TGCGCCAGCAGCTTGTTCGACAGACGGAACACTGAAGCTTTCTTT. Protein product: CASSLFDRRNTEAFF.

There are many counts of this clone. The chain uses TRBV29-1 and TRBJ2-7, with 11 bases fitting TRBD1. This CDR3 contains 14 residues. From germline, CDR1 is SQVTM and CDR2 ANQGSEA. V dropped 6 bases and J dropped 3; count of bases not matched to a gene: 7. For the CDR3, the DNA is TGCAGCGTCACCGGGACAGGGGGTTACTACGAGCAGTACTTC. Protein sequence: CSVTGTGGYYEQYF.

The gene calls are TRBV5-4 and TRBJ2-5; possible D gene TRBD2, 6 bases. The V gene's germline CDR1 is SGHNT and CDR2 YYREEE (reference sequence). The CDR3 consists of 14 residues. Trimming stripped 0 bases from V and 5 bases from J, with 11 bases between. The CDR3 nucleotides are TGTGCCAGCAGCTTGGAGGCGGGGTCTGAGACCCAGTACTTC. It specifies CASSLEAGSETQYF.

V and J are TRBV11-1 and TRBJ2-5; possibly TRBD2 for D (6 bases). Germline V gene lookup returns CDR1 SGHAT and CDR2 FQDESV (reference sequence). V was shortened by 2 bases and J by 2 bases, with 15 bases between the two germline ends. The CDR3 spans 16 residues. The CDR3 is CASSLNSQRGQETQYF. DNA for the CDR3: TGTGCCAGCAGCTTAAATTCCCAACGGGGGCAAGAGACCCAGTACTTC.

This chain connects TRBV5-8 to TRBJ1-5; D is unresolved. This CDR3 is 13 amino acids long. Germline CDR1 is SGHTS and CDR2 is YDEGEE. Trimming stripped 3 bases from V and 4 bases from J, with 8 bases between. CDR3 amino acids: CASSYRGNQPQHF. The CDR3 bases are TGTGCCAGCAGCTACCGGGGTAATCAGCCCCAGCATTTT.

V is TRBV4-2 and J is TRBJ1-3; D is unclear. Germline CDR1 LGHNA, CDR2 YNFKEQ. The V end lost 3 bases, the J end lost 3 bases, and 6 bases lay between the germline ends. CDR3 length: 13 amino acids. CDR3 sequence: CASSQGSGNTIYF. The CDR3 DNA sequence: TGTGCCAGCAGCCAGGGGAGTGGAAACACCATATATTTT.

Details on this clone: The same CDR3 is also encoded by other DNA sequences in this sample. The rearrangement uses TRBV12-3 or TRBV12-4 and TRBJ1-6, with D hard to call. V lost 4 bases and J lost 7, with 8 bases in between. This CDR3 region has 13 residues. This CDR3 reads CASSSSRNSPLHF. The CDR3 DNA is TGTGCCAGCAGTTCTTCACGGAATTCACCCCTCCACTTT.

This chain uses TRBV2 with TRBJ1-2, with 7 bases lining up with TRBD1. The V segment lost 6 bases and the J segment 4 bases; nucleotides outside the gene matches: 8. This CDR3 is 14 amino acids long. The germline CDR1 and CDR2 sequences are SNHLY and FYNNEI. CDR3 coding DNA: TGTGCCAGCAGGCAGGGGGTTCTAAGCTATGGCTACACCTTC. Its protein product is CASRQGVLSYGYTF.

The rearrangement joins TRBV7-2 to TRBJ1-4; tentative D call: TRBD1 (6 bases). Germline CDR1 and CDR2: SGHTA and FQGNSA. The ends were cut back, 5 bases at V and 8 bases at J, with 15 bases in the middle. This CDR3 spans 14 amino acids. The CDR3 DNA is TGTGCCAGCAGCCACGTGGGGGCAGGAGAAAAACTGTTTTTT. This translates into CASSHVGAGEKLFF.

In the case of this clone: This same CDR3 is encoded by further DNA sequences in the sample. This chain joins TRBV19 and TRBJ2-2; no reliable D call. CDR1 and CDR2 from the germline V gene are LNHDA and SQIVND (reference sequence). The CDR3 has 13 residues. V was trimmed by 3 bases and J by 5 bases, leaving 7 bases between them. This chain's CDR3 is CASSIRVTGELFF. In nucleotides, the CDR3 is TGTGCCAGTAGTATCCGCGTAACCGGGGAGCTGTTTTTT.

The CDR3 sequence: CASSSPEGADTQYF. For the CDR3, the DNA is TGTGCCAGCAGTAGTCCCGAGGGCGCAGATACGCAGTATTTT. V is TRBV6-6 and J is TRBJ2-3; the D gene is possibly TRBD2 (5 bases). CDR1 is MNHNY, CDR2 SVGAGI, per germline (reference sequence). The CDR3 has 14 residues. V lost 5 bases, J lost 4 bases, and 13 bases lay in between.

J is TRBJ1-2 and V is TRBV10-3; TRBD1 agrees at 8 bases. The germline gives CDR1 ENHRY, CDR2 SYGVKD. This CDR3 contains 14 residues. V shed 2 bases, J shed 7 bases, and the junction held 6 bases outside the gene matches. The CDR3 loop reads CAISETGQGSGYTF. In DNA, the CDR3 is TGTGCCATCAGTGAGACAGGACAGGGCTCTGGCTACACCTTC.

V is TRBV4-3 and J is TRBJ2-5, with 10 bases aligning to TRBD2. V lost 1 base to trimming and J lost 2 bases; unmatched junction nucleotides: 1. Germline V CDR1 and CDR2: LGHNA, YSLEER. This CDR3 comprises 15 residues. This CDR3 reads CASSQGTSGQETQYF. CDR3 bases: TGCGCCAGCAGCCAAGGGACTAGCGGACAAGAGACCCAGTACTTC.

The V and J genes are TRBV4-1 and TRBJ2-3, with TRBD1 matching over 8 bases. Germline lookup yields CDR1 MGHRA and CDR2 YSYEKL. The CDR3 has 15 residues. V shed 2 bases, J shed 6 bases, and the junction held 7 bases outside the gene matches. The chain's CDR3 is CASSQLGQEKDTQYF. The CDR3 DNA follows: TGCGCCAGCAGCCAACTGGGACAGGAAAAGGATACGCAGTATTTT.

This chain links TRBV5-1 with TRBJ1-2, with 8 bases that match TRBD1. Per the germline V gene, CDR1 is SGHRS and CDR2 is YFSETQ. The CDR3 consists of 13 residues. V shed 3 bases and J 6 bases; nucleotides not matched to a gene: 4. CDR3 nucleotide sequence: TGCGCCAGCAGCTCCTGGACAGGGAATGGCTACACCTTC. It encodes CASSSWTGNGYTF.

The chain couples TRBV7-8 to TRBJ2-7; 9 nucleotides align to TRBD2. Germline CDR1 and CDR2: SGHVS and FQNEAQ. CDR3 length: 14 residues. J lost 2 bases, V lost 7 bases, and 6 bases had no gene match. The CDR3 region has the DNA TGTGCCAGCACAACAGCTAGCGGGACCTACGAGCAGTACTTC. Its protein is CASTTASGTYEQYF.

The chain is built from TRBV5-1 and TRBJ1-5; a weak D match, TRBD1 (6 bases). Germline-derived CDR1 and CDR2 are SGHRS and YFSETQ. The V end was cut by 2 bases, the J end by 2 bases, with 8 bases between. The CDR3 has 14 amino acids. This CDR3 reads CASSLSGGNQPQHF. CDR3 coding DNA: TGCGCCAGCAGCTTATCAGGGGGCAATCAGCCCCAGCATTTT.

This clone has just one count. The genes are TRBV10-3 and TRBJ1-2; TRBD1 might be the D (6 bases). The CDR3 length is 16 residues. The V gene lost 3 bases and the J gene lost 5 bases, with 19 bases spanning the gap. CDR1 is ENHRY, CDR2 SYGVKD, per germline. The CDR3 here is CAISESTPGQLYGYTF. The DNA of the CDR3 is TGTGCCATCAGTGAATCCACACCGGGACAATTATATGGCTACACCTTC.